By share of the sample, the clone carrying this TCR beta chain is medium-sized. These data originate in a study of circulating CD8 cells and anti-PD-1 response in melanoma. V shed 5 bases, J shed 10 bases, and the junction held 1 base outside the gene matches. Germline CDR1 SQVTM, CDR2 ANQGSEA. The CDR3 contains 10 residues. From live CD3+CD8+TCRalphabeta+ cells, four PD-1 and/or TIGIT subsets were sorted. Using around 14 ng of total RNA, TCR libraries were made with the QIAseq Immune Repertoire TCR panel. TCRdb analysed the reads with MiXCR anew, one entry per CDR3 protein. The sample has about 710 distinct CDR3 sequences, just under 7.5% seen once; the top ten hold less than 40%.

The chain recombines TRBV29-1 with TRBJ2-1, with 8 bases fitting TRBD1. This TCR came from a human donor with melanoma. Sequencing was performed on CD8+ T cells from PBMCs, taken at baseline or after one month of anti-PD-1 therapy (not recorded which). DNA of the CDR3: TGCAGCGTTCACAGGGGGGAGCAGTTCTTC. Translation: CSVHRGEQFF.